A single sample gave rise to the 15 T cell receptor beta chains below, sequenced in a study of cytomegalovirus exposure and HLA in healthy donors. PCR used 60 Vbeta primers and 13 Jbeta primers. TCRdb's copy holds only in-frame clones and misses some; the assay was immunoSEQ multiplex PCR. The sample records about 160,000 clones, approximately 79% being singletons. The specimen sequenced was PBMCs. The receptor set was obtained from a woman aged 50 to 60 in good health and CMV-seropositive.

The chain has TRBV7-3 and TRBJ2-1; D gene unclear. The length of the CDR3 is 14 residues. Deletions cut 2 bases from V and 0 bases from J, with 5 bases between. Germline loops: CDR1 SGHTA, CDR2 FQGTGA. The CDR3 is CASSLSGSYNEQFF. The CDR3 DNA sequence: TGTGCCAGCAGCTTATCGGGCTCCTACAATGAGCAGTTCTTC.

With regard to this clone: In the same sample, other DNA sequences code for this CDR3. This sequence joins TRBV9 and TRBJ1-2; D is possibly TRBD1 (5 bases). Trimming stripped 0 bases from V and 2 bases from J, with 8 bases between. CDR3 length: 14 amino acids. Germline CDR1 SGDLS, CDR2 YYNGEE. The CDR3 spells CASSVGTGNYGYTF. CDR3 DNA: TGTGCCAGCAGCGTAGGCACAGGCAACTATGGCTACACCTTC.

Concerning this clone itself: The sample carries other DNA sequences with the same CDR3. The rearrangement links TRBV28 to TRBJ1-2, with a tentative D call TRBD1 (5 bases). V was pared by 2 bases and J by 4 bases, with 5 bases between. This CDR3 has 12 amino acids. Per the germline V gene, CDR1 is MDHEN and CDR2 is SYDVKM. The CDR3 bases are TGTGCCAGCAGTTTACAGGGCTATGGCTACACCTTC. This codes for CASSLQGYGYTF.

The V gene is TRBV9, the J gene TRBJ2-6; D ambiguous. Trimming cost V 3 bases and J 0 bases, with 4 bases left between them. The V gene's germline CDR1 is SGDLS and CDR2 YYNGEE. CDR3 length: 14 amino acids. The CDR3 protein is CASSAYSGANVLTF. The DNA of the CDR3 is TGTGCCAGCAGCGCGTACTCTGGGGCCAACGTCCTGACTTTC.

This chain links TRBV5-4 with TRBJ2-7; 10 positions match TRBD2. This CDR3 spans 14 amino acids. The germline V gene encodes CDR1 SGHNT and CDR2 YYREEE (reference sequence). V shed 4 bases and J 4 bases; nucleotides not matched to a gene: 5. CDR3 bases: TGTGCCAGCAGCCCCGGACTAGCGGAGTACGAGCAGTACTTC. Its protein is CASSPGLAEYEQYF.

The chain combines TRBV9 with TRBJ2-2; D might be TRBD2 (6 bases). The CDR3 sequence is 15 residues long. CDR1 is SGDLS and CDR2 is YYNGEE in the germline V gene. V lost 3 bases and J 2 bases, leaving 11 bases between the germline ends. CDR3 loop: CASSATSSNTGELFF. The CDR3 DNA is TGTGCCAGCAGCGCAACTAGCAGTAACACCGGGGAGCTGTTTTTT.

CDR3 sequence: CASSLGATLPNEKLFF. The DNA of the CDR3 is TGTGCCAGCAGCTTAGGGGCGACACTTCCTAATGAAAAACTGTTTTTT. The chain carries TRBV5-5 and TRBJ1-4; tentative D call: TRBD1 (5 bases). Germline V lookup: CDR1 SGHKS, CDR2 YYEKEE (reference sequence). V was trimmed by 2 bases and J by 3 bases, leaving 14 bases between them. There are 16 residues in the CDR3.

The sample holds a few counts of this clone. The V gene is TRBV7-8, the J gene TRBJ1-1; D ambiguous. The CDR3 totals 15 residues. The germline V gene has CDR1 SGHVS and CDR2 FQNEAQ. V was cut by 0 bases and J by 0 bases, with 8 bases left in between. The CDR3 DNA reads as TGTGCCAGCAGCTTAGCGGCTTCCCTGAACACTGAAGCTTTCTTT. This sequence encodes CASSLAASLNTEAFF.

J is TRBJ1-1 and V is TRBV5-4; 8 bases are a match to TRBD1. Germline V gene sequence: CDR1 SGHNT, CDR2 YYREEE (reference sequence). CDR3 length: 12 amino acids. V was clipped by 4 bases and J by 4 bases; unmatched bases: 0. The chain's CDR3 is CASSQGATEAFF. As DNA, the CDR3 is TGTGCCAGCAGCCAGGGGGCCACTGAAGCTTTCTTT.

V is TRBV5-6 and J is TRBJ2-1; D might be TRBD2 (5 bases). This CDR3 region has 17 residues. The germline gives CDR1 SGHDT, CDR2 YYEEEE. V was shortened by 3 bases and J by 0 bases, with 16 bases between the two germline ends. The CDR3, as DNA: TGTGCCAGCAGCTCTCGAACTAGAGGATTCTCCTACAATGAGCAGTTCTTC. Translating gives CASSSRTRGFSYNEQFF.

The CDR3 DNA reads as TGTGCCAGCACCCGTAGGACTGGCGGAAATAATGAAAAACTGTTTTTT. The encoded protein is CASTRRTGGNNEKLFF. This sequence joins TRBV7-9 and TRBJ1-4; D is unclear. Germline CDR1 SEHNR, CDR2 FQNEAQ (reference sequence). V was trimmed by 7 bases and J by 4 bases, leaving 19 bases between them. The CDR3 is made up of 16 amino acids.

The rearrangement joins TRBV6-5 to TRBJ1-2, with TRBD1 identical over 12 bases. Germline V gives CDR1 MNHEY, CDR2 SVGAGI. The CDR3 sequence is 13 residues long. Trimming removed 0 bases from V and 12 bases from J; junction bases left unmatched: 2. CDR3 region: CASSYSGQGANTF. DNA for the CDR3: TGTGCCAGCAGTTACTCGGGACAGGGGGCTAACACCTTC.

V gene TRBV28 combines with J gene TRBJ2-7; TRBD1 matches 7 bases. The V segment lost 3 bases and the J segment 7 bases; nucleotides outside the gene matches: 9. The CDR3 consists of 14 residues. CDR1 is MDHEN and CDR2 is SYDVKM in the germline V gene. The CDR3 region has the DNA TGTGCCAGCAGTTTGTCCCACAGGGGTCCAGAGCAGTACTTC. Its translation: CASSLSHRGPEQYF. The entire variable domain, with the rest obtained from reference TRBV28 and TRBJ2-7, is as follows: DVKVTQSSRYLVKRTGEKVFLECVQDMDHENMFWYRQDPGLGLRLIYFSYDVKMKEKGDIPEGYSVSREKKERFSLILESASTNQTSMYLCASSLSHRGPEQYFGPGTRLTVT.

J is TRBJ1-3 and V is TRBV30; D is possibly TRBD1 (6 bases). CDR3 length: 14 residues. Deletions cut 7 bases from V and 0 bases from J, with 13 bases between. Germline V lookup: CDR1 GTSNPN, CDR2 SVGIG (reference sequence). CDR3 amino acids: CASWKGHSGNTIYF. The CDR3 nucleotides read TGTGCCTCCTGGAAGGGACACTCTGGAAACACCATATATTTT.

This chain connects TRBV2 to TRBJ1-5; 7 bases align to TRBD1. The CDR3 totals 17 residues. Germline loops: CDR1 SNHLY, CDR2 FYNNEI. V lost 6 bases, J lost 6 bases, and 17 bases stayed unmatched. CDR3 residues: CASRRRSTGDSSQPQHF. In DNA form, the CDR3 reads TGTGCCAGCAGACGCCGGAGCACAGGGGATTCGAGTCAGCCCCAGCATTTT.